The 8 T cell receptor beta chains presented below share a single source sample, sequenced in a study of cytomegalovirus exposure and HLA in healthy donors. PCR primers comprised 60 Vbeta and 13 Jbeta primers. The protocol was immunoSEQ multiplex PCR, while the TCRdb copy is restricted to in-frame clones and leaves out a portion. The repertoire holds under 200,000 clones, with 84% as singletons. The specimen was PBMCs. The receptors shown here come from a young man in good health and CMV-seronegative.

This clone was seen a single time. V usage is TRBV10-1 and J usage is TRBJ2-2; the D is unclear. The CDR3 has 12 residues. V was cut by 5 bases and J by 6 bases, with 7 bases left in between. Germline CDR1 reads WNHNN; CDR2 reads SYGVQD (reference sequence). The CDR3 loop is CASSLAAGELFF. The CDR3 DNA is TGCGCCAGCAGTTTGGCGGCCGGGGAGCTGTTTTTT.

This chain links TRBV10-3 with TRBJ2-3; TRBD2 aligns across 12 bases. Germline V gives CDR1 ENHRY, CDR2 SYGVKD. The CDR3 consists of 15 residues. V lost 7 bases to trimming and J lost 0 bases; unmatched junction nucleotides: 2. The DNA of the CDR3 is TGTGCCATCAACCTAGCGGGGGGGAGCACAGATACGCAGTATTTT. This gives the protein CAINLAGGSTDTQYF.

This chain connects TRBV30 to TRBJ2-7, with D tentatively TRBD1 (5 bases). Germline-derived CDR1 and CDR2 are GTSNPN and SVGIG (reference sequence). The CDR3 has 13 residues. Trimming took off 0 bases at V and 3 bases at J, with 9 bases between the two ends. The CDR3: CAWSVGPGYEQYF. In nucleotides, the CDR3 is TGTGCCTGGAGTGTGGGGCCGGGCTACGAGCAGTACTTC.

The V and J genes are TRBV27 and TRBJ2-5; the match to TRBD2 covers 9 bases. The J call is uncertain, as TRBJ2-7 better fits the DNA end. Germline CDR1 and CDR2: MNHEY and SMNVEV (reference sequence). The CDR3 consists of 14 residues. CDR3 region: CASWDSGSAYEQYF. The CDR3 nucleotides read TGTGCCAGCTGGGATAGCGGGAGTGCGTACGAGCAGTACTTC.

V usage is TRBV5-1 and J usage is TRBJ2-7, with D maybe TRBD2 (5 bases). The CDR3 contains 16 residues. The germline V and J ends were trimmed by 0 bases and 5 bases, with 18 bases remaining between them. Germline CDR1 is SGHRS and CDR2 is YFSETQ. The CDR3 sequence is CASSLAREADGDEQYF. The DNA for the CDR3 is TGCGCCAGCAGCTTGGCTAGGGAAGCGGATGGTGACGAGCAGTACTTC.

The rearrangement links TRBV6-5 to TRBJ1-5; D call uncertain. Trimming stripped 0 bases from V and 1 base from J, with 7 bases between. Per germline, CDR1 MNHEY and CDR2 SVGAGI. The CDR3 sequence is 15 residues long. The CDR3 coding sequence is TGTGCCAGCAGTTACTCGAGAGGGAGCAATCAGCCCCAGCATTTT. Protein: CASSYSRGSNQPQHF.

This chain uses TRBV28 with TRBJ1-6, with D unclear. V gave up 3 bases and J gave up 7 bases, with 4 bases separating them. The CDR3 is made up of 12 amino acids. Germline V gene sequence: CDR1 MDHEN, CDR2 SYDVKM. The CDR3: CASSFQNSPLHF. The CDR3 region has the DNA TGTGCCAGCAGTTTCCAGAATTCACCCCTCCACTTT.

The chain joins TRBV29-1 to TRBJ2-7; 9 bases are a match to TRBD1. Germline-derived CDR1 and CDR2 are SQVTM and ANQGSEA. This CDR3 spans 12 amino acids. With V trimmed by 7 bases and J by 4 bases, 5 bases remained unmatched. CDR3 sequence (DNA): TGCAGCGCAGAGGACAGGGGTTACGAGCAGTACTTC. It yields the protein CSAEDRGYEQYF.